A selection of T cell receptor beta chains follows, all from one sample in a study of cytomegalovirus exposure and HLA in healthy donors. Only in-frame clones appear in the TCRdb table, and some are missing; sequencing was by immunoSEQ multiplex PCR. The data show some 120,000 clones, 8.5% to 10% seen once. Sequenced: PBMCs. Source of these receptors: a man younger than 40 in good health and CMV-seronegative. The CDR3 runs from the conserved cysteine through the conserved F or W. The D gene is left open where the match is weak. Expanded clones are given a class, and other clones once, few, many or no size at all.

v_call	j_call	d_call	clone_size	cdr3_aa	cdr3_nt
TRBV7-6	TRBJ2-5	TRBD2	-	CASSPGGGLETQYF	TGTGCCAGCAGCCCAGGCGGGGGGCTGGAGACCCAGTACTTC
TRBV6-4	TRBJ2-2	TRBD2	-	CASSSGDTGELFF	TGTGCCAGCAGTAGCGGGGACACCGGGGAGCTGTTTTTT
TRBV7-3	TRBJ2-2	TRBD2	few	CASSRGGFAETGELFF	TGTGCCAGCAGCCGCGGGGGATTCGCGGAAACCGGGGAGCTGTTTTTT
TRBV9	TRBJ1-1	-	-	CASSVEGDGLVKAFF	TGTGCCAGCAGCGTAGAGGGGGATGGGCTTGTAAAAGCTTTCTTT
TRBV5-4	TRBJ1-1	-	-	CASTRGPNTEAFF	TGTGCCAGCACCCGCGGTCCGAACACTGAAGCTTTCTTT
TRBV19	TRBJ1-2	-	few	CASSIPTNYGYTF	TGTGCCAGTAGTATACCCACAAATTATGGCTACACCTTC
TRBV27	TRBJ2-1	TRBD2	-	CASSLRGRASGVYNEQFF	TGTGCCAGCAGTTTAAGGGGTCGGGCTAGCGGGGTCTACAATGAGCAGTTCTTC
TRBV7-2	TRBJ2-2	-	few	CASSFVAGELFF	TGTGCCAGCAGCTTCGTCGCCGGGGAGCTGTTTTTT
TRBV28	TRBJ2-7	-	few	CASSLEQASSYEQYF	TGTGCCAGCAGTTTAGAACAGGCCAGCTCCTACGAGCAGTACTTC
TRBV7-9	TRBJ2-1	TRBD1	few	CASSRGDRAYNEQFF	TGTGCCAGCAGCCGTGGGGACAGGGCCTACAATGAGCAGTTCTTC
TRBV15	TRBJ2-7	-	-	CATSRDYPRAYEQYF	TGTGCCACCAGCAGAGACTACCCCAGGGCATACGAGCAGTACTTC